These T cell receptor beta chains were read from a single sample in a study of T cells in tumors after PD-1 blockade. Profiled with immunoSEQ multiplex PCR; TCRdb holds only in-frame clones, not every one. Of a few thousand clones listed, around two thirds are singletons. The sample in question was tumor tissue, obtained after anti-PD-1 treatment. Receptors originate from a human donor with cutaneous squamous cell carcinoma. Each CDR3 is given with its conserved first and last residue. The D gene is left open where the match is weak. Rows may omit the clone size; those that give it use once, few, many or a size class.

V: TRBV5-1
D: .
size: .
J: TRBJ2-1
CDR3: CASSLAGVMNEQFF
DNA: TGCGCCAGCAGCTTGGCCGGGGTTATGAATGAGCAGTTCTTC

V: TRBV30
D: TRBD1
size: .
J: TRBJ1-5
CDR3: CAWTTGTGVGNQPQHF
DNA: TGTGCCTGGACAACCGGGACAGGGGTGGGCAATCAGCCCCAGCATTTT

V: TRBV28
D: .
size: .
J: TRBJ1-2
CDR3: CASTPPNLSGGFGYTF
DNA: TGTGCCAGCACCCCTCCCAACCTCAGCGGCGGGTTTGGCTACACCTTC

V: TRBV4-1
D: .
size: .
J: TRBJ1-2
CDR3: CASSHEGGRGFGYGYTF
DNA: TGCGCCAGCAGCCATGAGGGGGGGCGTGGGTTCGGCTATGGCTACACCTTC

V: TRBV2
D: TRBD2
size: medium-sized
J: TRBJ2-7
CDR3: CASKGPSGRGDEQYF
DNA: TGTGCCAGCAAGGGGCCTAGCGGCCGGGGGGACGAGCAGTACTTC

V: TRBV6-2/TRBV6-3
D: TRBD1
size: .
J: TRBJ1-1
CDR3: CASRPRQGGTEAFF
DNA: TGTGCCAGCAGGCCTAGACAGGGGGGCACTGAAGCTTTCTTT

V: TRBV24-1
D: .
size: .
J: TRBJ2-2
CDR3: CATSDSLWYTGELFF
DNA: TGTGCCACCAGTGATTCACTCTGGTACACCGGGGAGCTGTTTTTT

V: TRBV27
D: .
size: .
J: TRBJ2-2
CDR3: CASSSLRGTGELFF
DNA: TGTGCCAGCAGTTCTTTACGGGGCACCGGGGAGCTGTTTTTT

V: TRBV19
D: TRBD1
size: .
J: TRBJ1-1
CDR3: CASSRRQGGRGTEAFF
DNA: TGTGCCAGTAGCCGACGACAGGGGGGCCGCGGCACTGAAGCTTTCTTT

V: TRBV5-1
D: .
size: medium-sized
J: TRBJ2-7
CDR3: CASSLQGGFDEQYF
DNA: TGCGCCAGCAGCTTGCAGGGGGGTTTCGACGAGCAGTACTTC

V: TRBV3-1/TRBV3-2
D: .
size: .
J: TRBJ2-7
CDR3: CASSKDVTETYEQYF
DNA: TGTGCCAGCAGCAAGGACGTAACAGAGACCTACGAGCAGTACTTC

V: TRBV6-5
D: .
size: .
J: TRBJ2-1
CDR3: CASRKRGSGEQFF
DNA: TGTGCCAGCAGGAAACGCGGATCCGGTGAGCAGTTCTTC

V: TRBV18
D: TRBD1
size: .
J: TRBJ1-2
CDR3: CASSPGTGGTYGYTF
DNA: TGTGCCAGCTCACCCGGGACAGGGGGCACCTATGGCTACACCTTC

V: TRBV2
D: .
size: few
J: TRBJ1-2
CDR3: CASSESQGGGYTF
DNA: TGTGCCAGCAGTGAAAGTCAGGGAGGTGGCTACACCTTC